This is a list of T cell receptor beta chains from one sample in a study of T-cell memory formation after mild COVID-19. From the 5' RACE reads, TCRdb called clonotypes with MiXCR, one entry per CDR3 protein. The data contain 150,000 to 200,000 distinct CDR3 sequences, 20% to 25% of them singletons. The source material was PBMCs or a T cell subset sorted from them (not recorded which). These receptor sequences come from an adult woman who had mild COVID-19 (a few samples of this study predate the infection). Cell type and time point are not known. Each CDR3 is given with its conserved first and last residue. The D gene is left open where the match is weak. Size is omitted from some rows. Given values are once, few, many or a class for expanded clones.

v_call	clone_size	j_call	cdr3_length	d_call	cdr3_aa	cdr3_nt
TRBV7-3	NA	TRBJ2-5	15	TRBD2	CASSSSGRAYETQYF	TGTGCCAGCAGCAGTAGCGGGAGGGCTTATGAGACCCAGTACTTC
TRBV7-8	NA	TRBJ2-7	15	NA	CASSLDSLGSYEQYF	TGTGCCAGCAGCTTGGACAGCCTGGGGTCCTACGAGCAGTACTTC
TRBV6-6	NA	TRBJ2-2	17	NA	CASSYSKSGQNTGELFF	TGTGCCAGCAGTTACTCGAAGTCCGGGCAGAACACCGGGGAGCTGTTTTTT
TRBV7-9	few	TRBJ2-1	15	NA	CAILSRGSTYNEQFF	TGTGCCATCCTCTCAAGAGGGAGTACTTACAATGAGCAGTTCTTC
TRBV7-8	few	TRBJ2-2	15	NA	CASSLGQIITGELFF	TGTGCCAGCAGCTTAGGGCAGATTATCACCGGGGAGCTGTTTTTT
TRBV18	many	TRBJ1-1	18	NA	CASSGPGQLGTSGLVAFF	TGTGCCAGCTCCGGGCCGGGACAACTCGGAACGTCCGGTTTGGTCGCTTTCTTT
TRBV27	NA	TRBJ2-6	16	NA	CASSLGEGSGANVLTF	TGTGCCAGCAGTTTAGGAGAGGGGTCTGGGGCCAACGTCCTGACTTTC
TRBV4-3	NA	TRBJ1-6	16	TRBD1	CASSQARDSLYSPLHF	TGCGCCAGCAGCCAAGCCAGGGACAGTCTATATTCACCCCTCCACTTT
TRBV29-1	NA	TRBJ2-4	16	TRBD1	CSVEMQGDLAKNIQYF	TGCAGCGTTGAGATGCAGGGGGATCTAGCCAAAAACATTCAGTACTTC
TRBV6-2/TRBV6-3	NA	TRBJ2-1	15	NA	CASSLPGSETNEQFF	TGTGCCAGCAGTCTACCGGGATCGGAGACCAATGAGCAGTTCTTC
TRBV2	NA	TRBJ2-3	14	TRBD2	CASSDGGAGDTQYF	TGTGCCAGCAGTGACGGGGGGGCTGGAGATACGCAGTATTTT
TRBV5-4	medium-sized	TRBJ2-3	12	NA	CASSMGTDTQYF	TGTGCCAGCAGCATGGGAACAGATACGCAGTATTTT
TRBV12-3/TRBV12-4	NA	TRBJ2-7	15	NA	CASSLSRGLENEQYF	TGTGCCAGCAGTTTAAGCAGGGGCCTTGAGAACGAGCAGTACTTC
TRBV6-2/TRBV6-3	NA	TRBJ2-3	16	NA	CASSFRDRDGTDTQYF	TGTGCCAGCAGTTTTCGAGACCGGGACGGCACAGATACGCAGTATTTT
TRBV6-2/TRBV6-3	NA	TRBJ2-1	15	NA	CASSYGETGHNEQFF	TGTGCCAGCAGTTACGGCGAGACCGGGCACAATGAGCAGTTCTTC
TRBV9	NA	TRBJ2-3	15	NA	CASSVVWHSTDTQYF	TGTGCCAGCAGCGTAGTGTGGCACAGCACAGATACGCAGTATTTT
TRBV20-1	NA	TRBJ1-5	15	TRBD1	CSAEEQGPGNQPQHF	TGCAGTGCAGAAGAACAGGGGCCTGGCAATCAGCCCCAGCATTTT
TRBV9	NA	TRBJ2-7	13	NA	CASSGGDTDEQYF	TGTGCCAGCAGCGGAGGGGACACCGACGAGCAGTACTTC
TRBV4-1	NA	TRBJ1-5	15	NA	CASSQESEINQPQHF	TGCGCCAGCAGCCAAGAAAGTGAAATAAATCAGCCCCAGCATTTT
TRBV12-3/TRBV12-4	NA	TRBJ2-2	13	NA	CASSTGVHGELFF	TGTGCCAGCTCCACCGGGGTTCACGGGGAGCTGTTTTTT
TRBV9	NA	TRBJ2-1	16	NA	CASSVSTEIIHNEQFF	TGTGCCAGCAGCGTCAGCACGGAAATTATTCACAATGAGCAGTTCTTC
TRBV5-6	once	TRBJ1-5	12	NA	CASSSRSQPQHF	TGTGCCAGCAGCTCTCGATCCCAGCCCCAGCATTTT
TRBV24-1	NA	TRBJ2-3	16	NA	CATSALRADRADTQYF	TGTGCCACCAGTGCCCTCAGGGCGGACCGGGCAGATACGCAGTATTTT
TRBV7-3	NA	TRBJ1-1	13	NA	CASSYYPTAEAFF	TGTGCCAGCAGCTACTACCCCACAGCTGAAGCTTTCTTT
TRBV5-1	NA	TRBJ2-1	15	NA	CASSFASNGLNEQFF	TGCGCCAGCAGCTTCGCGAGTAACGGCCTCAATGAGCAGTTCTTC
TRBV6-2/TRBV6-3	NA	TRBJ2-3	19	TRBD2	CASSRLAGGPEWSTDTQYF	TGTGCCAGCAGTCGTCTAGCGGGGGGGCCGGAGTGGAGCACAGATACGCAGTATTTT
TRBV30	few	TRBJ1-1	14	TRBD1	CAWKEQGAGMEAFF	TGTGCCTGGAAGGAACAGGGGGCAGGGATGGAAGCTTTCTTT
TRBV29-1	NA	TRBJ2-1	14	TRBD2	CSVEGLAEYNEQFF	TGCAGCGTTGAAGGGCTAGCGGAATACAATGAGCAGTTCTTC
TRBV5-6	NA	TRBJ2-7	14	NA	CASSLRERAYEQYF	TGTGCCAGCAGCTTAAGAGAGAGGGCCTACGAGCAGTACTTC
TRBV19	few	TRBJ2-1	14	TRBD1	CASSRQGAGNEQFF	TGTGCCAGTAGTAGGCAGGGGGCGGGAAATGAGCAGTTCTTC
TRBV7-9	few	TRBJ2-5	16	TRBD1	CASSPRRGTGGETQYF	TGTGCCAGCAGCCCGCGTAGGGGGACAGGAGGGGAGACCCAGTACTTC
TRBV3-1	NA	TRBJ1-3	16	NA	CASSNPPGGSGNTIYF	TGTGCCAGCAGCAATCCTCCGGGAGGCTCTGGAAACACCATATATTTT
TRBV3-1	few	TRBJ2-1	13	NA	CASSQVGYNEQFF	TGTGCCAGCAGCCAGGTCGGATACAATGAGCAGTTCTTC
TRBV9	NA	TRBJ1-2	13	TRBD1	CASSGQGPYGYTF	TGTGCCAGCAGCGGACAGGGTCCCTATGGCTACACCTTC
TRBV29-1	few	TRBJ2-3	17	TRBD2	CSVEDPPLAGSTDTQYF	TGCAGCGTTGAAGATCCCCCGCTAGCGGGAAGCACAGATACGCAGTATTTT
TRBV5-5	few	TRBJ1-1	13	NA	CASSSGENTEAFF	TGTGCCAGCAGCTCGGGCGAGAACACTGAAGCTTTCTTT
TRBV7-9	few	TRBJ1-1	12	NA	CASSLQQREAFF	TGTGCCAGCAGCTTACAACAGAGAGAAGCTTTCTTT